This entry features one T cell receptor beta chain sequence. As for treatment: over 15 received Ad26.COV2.S at low or high dose, single or two shots; roughly 5 received placebo; per-sample allocation not given. Collection of the samples took place on day 63 after the first injection of vaccine or placebo. An adult of 18-55 years in Boston served as donor. TCRdb keeps only in-frame clones here, not all; method: immunoSEQ multiplex PCR. The sample includes about 250,000 clones, around 85% seen only once; the top ten take just under 3%. The data were taken from a study of Ad26.COV2.S vaccination and SARS-CoV-2 variants. Across the study: Ad26.COV2.S, an intramuscular injection, was given once or twice 56 days apart.

The germline gives CDR1 SGHAT, CDR2 FQNNGV. This CDR3 is 14 amino acids long. V was shortened by 1 base and J by 3 bases, with 8 bases between the two germline ends. The source material was peripheral blood, sampled in a trial of Ad26.COV2.S vaccine versus placebo. V and J are TRBV11-2 and TRBJ2-3, with a possible D match to TRBD1 (5 bases). This TCR came from a person aged 18 to 65 who received the Ad26.COV2.S COVID-19 vaccine or a placebo. CDR3 in amino acids: CASSLGGSTDTQYF. CDR3 in DNA: TGTGCCAGCAGCTTAGGGGGCTCGACAGATACGCAGTATTTT.